The 24 T cell receptor beta chains below were found in one sample sequenced in a study of T cell clones after liver transplantation. Repertoires were generated with immunoSEQ multiplex PCR, while TCRdb's copy carries only in-frame clones and drops some. The profile shows 68,000 or so clones, around 80% of them singletons. The material sequenced was CD4+ T cells from blood, taken before liver transplant. The receptors were gathered from a human donor who received a liver transplant.

J is TRBJ2-1 and V is TRBV18; D is unresolved. CDR3 length equals 12 residues. Germline V gives CDR1 KGHSH, CDR2 LQKENI. V gave up 3 bases and J gave up 6 bases, with 6 bases separating them. The CDR3 DNA follows: TGTGCCAGCTCACCCGCCAGCAATGAGCAGTTCTTC. Its protein is CASSPASNEQFF.

This rearrangement joins TRBV21-1 to TRBJ1-5; the table's D gene call, TRBD1, was not cross checked with the DNA. TRBV21-1 is annotated as a pseudogene. The CDR3 has 16 amino acids. The CDR3 loop is CASSKDAPQGNQPQHF. As DNA, the CDR3 is TGTGCCAGCAGCAAAGATGCGCCACAGGGCAATCAGCCCCAGCATTTT.

This clone was detected only a few times. The rearrangement uses TRBV27 and TRBJ1-2, with D perhaps matching TRBD1 (5 bases). The CDR3 runs 15 residues. From germline, CDR1 is MNHEY and CDR2 SMNVEV (reference sequence). Deletions cut 5 bases from V and 1 base from J, with 14 bases between. CDR3 DNA: TGTGCCAGCAGTACCCGTCCGGGGCTTAACTATGGCTACACCTTC. As protein: CASSTRPGLNYGYTF.

This clone was counted only a few times. The DNA of the CDR3 is TGCGCCAGCAGCTTGTCGCAGGGGGCCAACGAGCAGTACTTC. Its protein is CASSLSQGANEQYF. The gene calls are TRBV5-1 and TRBJ2-7; 8 bases are shared with TRBD1. Per the germline V gene, CDR1 is SGHRS and CDR2 is YFSETQ. With 1 base clipped from V and 5 bases from J, the junction kept 5 bases outside the gene matches. The CDR3 has 14 amino acids.

The V and J genes are TRBV5-1 and TRBJ2-7; 9 bases match TRBD1. V lost 0 bases to trimming and J lost 5 bases; unmatched junction nucleotides: 3. CDR3 length: 14 residues. CDR1 and CDR2 (germline): SGHRS, YFSETQ. The CDR3: CASSLAQGAHEQYF. CDR3 sequence (DNA): TGCGCCAGCAGCTTGGCACAGGGGGCCCACGAGCAGTACTTC. The variable domain in full, with the rest retrieved from reference TRBV5-1 and TRBJ2-7, is KAGVTQTPRYLIKTRGQQVTLSCSPISGHRSVSWYQQTPGQGLQFLFEYFSETQRNKGNFPGRFSGRQFSNSRSEMNVSTLELGDSALYLCASSLAQGAHEQYFGPGTRLTVT.

The V gene is TRBV28, the J gene TRBJ2-1, with D perhaps TRBD2 (6 bases). Germline V CDR1 and CDR2: MDHEN, SYDVKM. The CDR3 loop spans 11 amino acids. Trimming removed 9 bases at V and 8 bases at J, with 11 bases between. The CDR3 DNA sequence: TGTGCCAGTCAGGAGGGCCATGAGCAGTTCTTC. Amino acid sequence: CASQEGHEQFF.

The CDR3 sequence is CASNNGLAGGAQYF. The CDR3 DNA follows: TGTGCCAGCAATAATGGGCTAGCTGGAGGTGCGCAGTACTTC. The chain joins TRBV2 to TRBJ2-7; TRBD2 might be the D (5 bases). The germline V gene has CDR1 SNHLY and CDR2 FYNNEI. The V end lost 7 bases, the J end lost 9 bases, and 22 bases lay between the germline ends. CDR3 size: 14 residues.

The chain combines TRBV9 with TRBJ1-5, with D unclear. The germline V gene encodes CDR1 SGDLS and CDR2 YYNGEE. The CDR3 covers 14 residues. Trimming pared 4 bases from V and 0 bases from J, leaving 8 bases between. CDR3 residues: CASSRTPSNQPQHF. The CDR3 coding sequence is TGTGCCAGCAGCCGGACGCCTAGCAATCAGCCCCAGCATTTT. Together with reference TRBV9 and TRBJ1-5, the CDR3 gives the full variable domain: DSGVTQTPKHLITATGQRVTLRCSPRSGDLSVYWYQQSLDQGLQFLIQYYNGEERAKGNILERFSAQQFPDLHSELNLSSLELGDSALYFCASSRTPSNQPQHFGDGTRLSIL.

The chain uses TRBV19 and TRBJ1-5; tentative D call: TRBD1 (5 bases). The ends were cut back, 0 bases at V and 6 bases at J, with 15 bases in the middle. CDR1 and CDR2 (germline): LNHDA, SQIVND (reference sequence). The CDR3 runs 16 residues. CDR3 DNA sequence: TGTGCCAGTAGTATAGACAGGGTGGTACAGTTTCAGCCCCAGCATTTT. It translates to CASSIDRVVQFQPQHF.

This clone was seen once. The chain uses TRBV27 and TRBJ2-1; a weak D match, TRBD1 (6 bases). The germline V gene encodes CDR1 MNHEY and CDR2 SMNVEV (reference sequence). The CDR3 loop spans 15 amino acids. The germline V and J ends were trimmed by 5 bases and 5 bases, with 16 bases remaining between them. CDR3 in amino acids: CASSTRQDTDNEQFF. For the CDR3, the DNA is TGTGCCAGCAGTACTAGACAGGACACCGACAATGAGCAGTTCTTC.

Concerning this clone: Germline and junction disagree at one end, which may indicate a read error. J is TRBJ2-1 and V is TRBV5-3, with D perhaps matching TRBD2 (6 bases). TRBV5-3 is filed as an ORF, its function uncertain. This CDR3 is 13 amino acids long. For the CDR3, the DNA is TGTGCCAGAAGCAGGTTTAGGGGAGGCGGCAGGCTCTTC. Translating it yields CARSRFRGGGRLF.

The J gene is TRBJ1-2, the V gene TRBV28, with D hard to call. Between the trimmed V and J ends, which lost 2 bases and 3 bases, there was a span of 13 bases. This CDR3 spans 15 amino acids. CDR1 and CDR2 (germline): MDHEN, SYDVKM. CDR3 in DNA: TGTGCCAGCAGTTTAGCGGACTCGTATCACTATGGCTACACCTTC. Amino acid sequence: CASSLADSYHYGYTF.

The CDR3: CASVPGVAEAFF. In nucleotides, the CDR3 is TGTGCCAGCGTCCCCGGGGTCGCTGAAGCTTTCTTT. The rearrangement uses TRBV2 and TRBJ1-1; D is ambiguous. V lost 8 bases and J 6 bases, leaving 13 bases between the germline ends. The CDR3 spans 12 residues. Germline CDR1 and CDR2: SNHLY and FYNNEI.

The chain is built from TRBV27 and TRBJ2-1, with 9 bases identical to TRBD2. CDR3 length equals 15 residues. Germline CDR1 reads MNHEY; CDR2 reads SMNVEV (reference sequence). The trim removed 2 bases at V and 4 bases at J, leaving 3 bases unmatched. CDR3 DNA sequence: TGTGCCAGCAGTTTAGTACTAGCGGGTTACAATGAGCAGTTCTTC. Translated: CASSLVLAGYNEQFF.

This chain links TRBV29-1 with TRBJ2-1; 7 bases align to TRBD2. The CDR3 is 12 residues long. The V and J ends lost 4 bases and 8 bases, in that order; junction bases with no gene match: 5. Germline-derived CDR1 and CDR2 are SQVTM and ANQGSEA. CDR3 nucleotide sequence: TGCAGCGTTGTCGGCGGGAGCCATGAGCAGTTCTTC. Encoded protein: CSVVGGSHEQFF.

The rearrangement joins TRBV5-1 to TRBJ2-5; possible D gene TRBD1, 7 bases. V lost 5 bases and J 2 bases, leaving 16 bases between the germline ends. There are 15 residues in the CDR3. Germline CDR1 and CDR2: SGHRS and YFSETQ. CDR3 protein: CASSKGQAGQETQYF. CDR3 nucleotides: TGCGCCAGCAGTAAAGGACAGGCGGGGCAAGAGACCCAGTACTTC.

This clone was counted once. V gene TRBV6-6 combines with J gene TRBJ1-1; D ambiguous. V lost 4 bases, J lost 10 bases, and 16 bases lay in between. The CDR3 spans 13 residues. Germline loops: CDR1 MNHNY, CDR2 SVGAGI (reference sequence). The CDR3 loop reads CASSWRSGKGAFF. Written as DNA, the CDR3 is TGTGCCAGCAGTTGGCGATCCGGGAAAGGAGCTTTCTTT.

The table lists this clone with a count of one. The chain recombines TRBV6-6 with TRBJ2-1, with unresolved D. The CDR3 extends over 13 amino acids. Germline values: CDR1 MNHNY, CDR2 SVGAGI (reference sequence). The V end was cut by 2 bases, the J end by 5 bases, with 7 bases between. CDR3 sequence reads: CASSYGRHNEQFF. In DNA, the CDR3 is TGTGCCAGCAGTTACGGGCGCCACAATGAGCAGTTCTTC.

The chain joins TRBV18 to TRBJ2-5; D tentatively reads TRBD1 or TRBD2 (5 bases each). Trimming pared 0 bases from V and 7 bases from J, leaving 12 bases between. This CDR3 is 14 amino acids long. Germline V gene data show CDR1 as KGHSH and CDR2 as LQKENI. CDR3 sequence (DNA): TGTGCCAGCTCACCACCGGGACCGCTCGGGACCCAGTACTTC. Translating it yields CASSPPGPLGTQYF.

The V gene is TRBV18, the J gene TRBJ2-7; TRBD1 matches 7 bases. The length of the CDR3 is 14 residues. V was clipped by 2 bases and J by 2 bases; unmatched bases: 3. Germline CDR1 is KGHSH and CDR2 is LQKENI. The DNA for the CDR3 is TGTGCCAGCTCACCAGACAGGGCCGCCTACGAGCAGTACTTC. Amino acid sequence: CASSPDRAAYEQYF.

The chain links TRBV11-1 to TRBJ2-1; 11 bases are shared with TRBD2. The germline CDR1 and CDR2 sequences are SGHAT and FQDESV (reference sequence). The CDR3 runs to 15 residues. V lost 4 bases, J lost 12 bases, and 11 bases stayed unmatched. This chain's CDR3 is CASSSLAGGVGGQFF. CDR3 nucleotides: TGTGCCAGCAGCTCCCTAGCGGGAGGAGTTGGGGGGCAGTTCTTC. Full variable domain (outside the CDR3, taken from reference TRBV11-1 and TRBJ2-1): EAEVAQSPRYKITEKSQAVAFWCDPISGHATLYWYRQILGQGPELLVQFQDESVVDDSQLPKDRFSAERLKGVDSTLKIQPAELGDSAMYLCASSSLAGGVGGQFFGPGTRLTVL.

The chain carries TRBV5-1 and TRBJ1-5; 9 nucleotides align to TRBD1. Per the germline V gene, CDR1 is SGHRS and CDR2 is YFSETQ. The CDR3 sequence is 16 residues long. The junction had 7 bases not matched to a gene; V was cut back by 4 bases and J by 2 bases. Here the CDR3 reads CASSPGTGRGNQPQHF. CDR3 coding DNA: TGCGCCAGCAGCCCAGGGACAGGGCGAGGCAATCAGCCCCAGCATTTT.

DNA of the CDR3: TGTGCCAGCAGCTTAGCGGGGGCAGGAGTGAACACTGAAGCTTTCTTT. Amino acids: CASSLAGAGVNTEAFF. J is TRBJ1-1 and V is TRBV7-2, with D possibly TRBD1 on 6 matching bases. The V gene lost 0 bases and the J gene lost 0 bases, with 11 bases spanning the gap. Germline loops: CDR1 SGHTA, CDR2 FQGNSA. This CDR3 has 16 amino acids. The whole variable domain, filled in from reference TRBV7-2 and TRBJ1-1, reads GAGVSQSPSNKVTEKGKDVELRCDPISGHTALYWYRQSLGQGLEFLIYFQGNSAPDKSGLPSDRFSAERTGGSVSTLTIQRTQQEDSAVYLCASSLAGAGVNTEAFFGQGTRLTVV.

The rearrangement joins TRBV9 to TRBJ1-4; D is uncertain. The CDR3 loop spans 14 amino acids. In germline, CDR1 is SGDLS, CDR2 YYNGEE. V dropped 5 bases and J dropped 3 bases, with 11 bases sitting between them. CDR3 region: CASSTPGSNEKLFF. CDR3 DNA: TGTGCCAGCAGTACACCCGGATCTAATGAAAAACTGTTTTTT.